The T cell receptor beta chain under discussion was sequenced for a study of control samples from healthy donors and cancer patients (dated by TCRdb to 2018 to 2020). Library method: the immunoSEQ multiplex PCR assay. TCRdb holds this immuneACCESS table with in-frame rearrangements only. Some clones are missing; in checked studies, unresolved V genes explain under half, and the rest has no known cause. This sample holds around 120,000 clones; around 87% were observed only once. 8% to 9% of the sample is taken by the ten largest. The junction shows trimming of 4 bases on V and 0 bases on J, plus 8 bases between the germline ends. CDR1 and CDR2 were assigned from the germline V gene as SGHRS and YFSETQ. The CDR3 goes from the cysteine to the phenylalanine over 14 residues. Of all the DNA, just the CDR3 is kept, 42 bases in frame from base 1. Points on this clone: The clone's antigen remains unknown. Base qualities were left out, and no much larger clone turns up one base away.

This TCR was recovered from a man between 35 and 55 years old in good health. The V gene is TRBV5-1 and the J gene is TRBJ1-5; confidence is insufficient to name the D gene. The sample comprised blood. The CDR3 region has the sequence CASSISGSNQPQHF. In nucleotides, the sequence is TGCGCCAGCAGCATCAGTGGTAGCAATCAGCCCCAGCATTTT.